This TCR beta chain was captured by sequencing in a study of shared clonotypes between healthy human individuals. Sequencing was performed with immunoSEQ multiplex PCR; in TCRdb, only in-frame clones are kept and a portion is missing. The sample lists approximately 2.4 million clones; around 95% were seen once. Between the trimmed V and J ends, which lost 2 bases and 7 bases, there was a span of 9 bases. CDR3 length: 13 residues. In germline, CDR1 is SEHNR, CDR2 FQNEAQ (reference sequence). This rearrangement joins TRBV7-9 to TRBJ2-1; D uncertain. The material sequenced was naive CD4+ T cells sorted from blood. The subset is: CD45RA+ positively selected. The sequence derives from a man aged 18 to 29 in good health. The chain's CDR3 is CASSLHGRNEQFF. CDR3 nucleotides: TGTGCCAGCAGCTTACACGGAAGGAATGAGCAGTTCTTC.